The T cell receptor beta chain under discussion was sequenced for a study of chemoradiotherapy in HPV16-positive cancers (dated by TCRdb to the early 2020s). Regarding the complete study: Candidate HPV-specific T-cell clones and common TCR motifs were defined by functional T-cell assays performed on cells from two HPV16-positive patients. Whether T-cell immunity against the HPV oncoproteins E6 and E7 changes during chemoradiotherapy and whether survival is affected by this immunity were examined in the study. Next, the candidate HPV-specific TCRs and motifs were followed in TCR repertoires from more than 70 patients with HPV-related cancers.

Because repertoires were sampled repeatedly during chemoradiotherapy, clonal expansion in the tumor microenvironment could be followed. Points on this clone: The antigen it recognizes is unknown. Qualities for individual bases were not recorded, and no much larger clone is one base off.

The library relied on the immunoSEQ multiplex PCR assay. Held by TCRdb, this immuneACCESS table contains in-frame sequences only and omits some clones. Under half of the omission traces to an unresolved V gene where checked; the cause of the rest is unknown. Counted in this sample were about 5,000 clones; around 87% of them appeared once. The ten most abundant clones make up under 2.5% of the sample. Paper-wide results and their limitations: In HPV16-positive patients, expansion of HPV-responsive T cells during chemoradiotherapy was associated with improved recurrence-free survival. Expansion of candidate HPV-specific clones and E7-related TCR motifs was observed in the tumor microenvironment during treatment, whereas no such expansion was observed for non-HPV-specific T cells. The survival association was reported for HPV16-positive patients, and the functional definition of HPV-specific T cells was derived from only a couple of HPV16-positive patients.

Trimming costs V 4 bases and J 4 bases, and their ends lie 8 bases apart. The germline V gene gives CDR1 as SGHRS and CDR2 as YFSETQ. From cysteine to phenylalanine, the CDR3 is 13 amino acids long. Solely the CDR3 DNA is kept, with 39 bases framed from the first base. The specimen comprised tumor tissue, sampled from a patient who underwent chemoradiotherapy. The chain joins TRBV5-1 to TRBJ2-2; TRBD1 might be the D gene, on 5 matching bases. The sequence derives from a human donor with HPV-associated anogenital cancer. The CDR3 in this case is CASSIQATGELFF. At the DNA level, the sequence is TGCGCCAGCAGCATACAGGCCACCGGGGAGCTGTTTTTT.